This T cell receptor (beta chain) was documented in a study of T-cell memory formation after mild COVID-19. On the study more broadly: For the most part, TCR clusters were specific to one donor.

For this clonotype: Its antigen is not identified.

Trimming pared 0 bases from V and 5 bases from J, leaving 5 bases between. In germline, CDR1 is SGHDN, CDR2 FVKESK. This CDR3 comprises 12 residues. The study, taken as a whole, reports: Clones that contracted from day 15 to 85 had balanced CD4/CD8; later expanders were CD4+ biased.

One entry per CDR3 protein results from TCRdb running MiXCR on the 5' RACE reads. This repertoire shows 400,000 to 500,000 distinct CDR3 sequences, over 15% found once; its top ten account for roughly 8%. The J gene is TRBJ2-7, the V gene TRBV14; D gene ambiguous. The sequenced material came from PBMCs or a T cell subset sorted from them (not recorded which). The receptor was isolated from an adult woman who had mild COVID-19 (a few samples of this study predate the infection). Cell type and time point are not known. The CDR3: CASSQETHEQYF. The CDR3 coding sequence is TGTGCCAGCAGCCAAGAGACCCACGAGCAGTACTTC.